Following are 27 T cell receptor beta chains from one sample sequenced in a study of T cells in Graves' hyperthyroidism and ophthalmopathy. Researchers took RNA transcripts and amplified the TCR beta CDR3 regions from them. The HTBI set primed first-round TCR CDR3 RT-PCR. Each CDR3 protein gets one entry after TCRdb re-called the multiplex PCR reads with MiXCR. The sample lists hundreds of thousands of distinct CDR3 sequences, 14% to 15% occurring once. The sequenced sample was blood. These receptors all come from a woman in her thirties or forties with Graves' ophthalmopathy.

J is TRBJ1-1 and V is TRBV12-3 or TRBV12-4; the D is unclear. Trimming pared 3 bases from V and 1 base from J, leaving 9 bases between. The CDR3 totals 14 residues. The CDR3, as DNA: TGTGCCAGCAGTTTTCCAAGGGAGAACACTGAAGCTTTCTTT. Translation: CASSFPRENTEAFF.

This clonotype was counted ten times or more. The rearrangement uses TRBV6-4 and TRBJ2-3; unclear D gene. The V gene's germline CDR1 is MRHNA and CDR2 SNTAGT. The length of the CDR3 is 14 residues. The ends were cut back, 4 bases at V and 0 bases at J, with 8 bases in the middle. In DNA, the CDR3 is TGTGCCAGCAGTGTCTCGGACAGCACAGATACGCAGTATTTT. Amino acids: CASSVSDSTDTQYF.

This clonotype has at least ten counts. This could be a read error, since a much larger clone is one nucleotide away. CDR3 region: CASRYDRGYGYTF. The CDR3 nucleotides are TGTGCCAGCAGATACGACAGAGGCTATGGCTACACCTTC. The chain combines TRBV6-2 or TRBV6-3 with TRBJ1-2, with TRBD1 as a possible D gene (5 bases). Germline values: CDR1 MNHEY, CDR2 SVGEGT. The V end lost 6 bases, the J end lost 4 bases, and 12 bases lay between the germline ends. This CDR3 has 13 amino acids.

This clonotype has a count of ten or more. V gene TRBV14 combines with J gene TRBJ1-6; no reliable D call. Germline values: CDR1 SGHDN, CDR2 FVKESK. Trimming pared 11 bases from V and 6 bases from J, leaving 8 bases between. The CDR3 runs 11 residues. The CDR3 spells CASGPNSPLHF. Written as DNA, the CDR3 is TGTGCCTCCGGACCTAATTCACCCCTCCACTTT.

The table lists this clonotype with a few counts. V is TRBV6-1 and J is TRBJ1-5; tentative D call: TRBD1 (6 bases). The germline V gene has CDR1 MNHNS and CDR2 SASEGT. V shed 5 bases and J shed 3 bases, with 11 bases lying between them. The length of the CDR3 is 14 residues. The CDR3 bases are TGTGCCAGCAGTCCCTGGACAGCCAATCAGCCCCAGCATTTT. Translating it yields CASSPWTANQPQHF.

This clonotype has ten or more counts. The chain's CDR3 is CASSSQARGYEQYF. The CDR3 DNA reads TGTGCCAGCAGTTCGCAGGCCCGCGGCTACGAGCAGTACTTC. The V gene is TRBV28, the J gene TRBJ2-7, with D uncertain. The CDR3 has 14 residues. Trimming shortened V by 4 bases and J by 3 bases, and 13 bases separated the two germline ends. Germline values: CDR1 MDHEN, CDR2 SYDVKM.

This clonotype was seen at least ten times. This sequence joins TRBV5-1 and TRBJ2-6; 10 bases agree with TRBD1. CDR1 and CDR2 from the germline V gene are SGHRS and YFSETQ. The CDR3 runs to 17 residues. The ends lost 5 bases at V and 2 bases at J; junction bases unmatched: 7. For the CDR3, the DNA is TGCGCCAGCAGGAAGGGACAGGGGTTAACTGGGGCCAACGTCCTGACTTTC. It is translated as CASRKGQGLTGANVLTF.

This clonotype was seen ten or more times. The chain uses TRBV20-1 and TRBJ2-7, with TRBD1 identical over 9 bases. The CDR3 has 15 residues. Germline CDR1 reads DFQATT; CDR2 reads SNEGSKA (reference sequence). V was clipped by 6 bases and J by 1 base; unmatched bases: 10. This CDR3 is CSAVDGDRVSYEQYF. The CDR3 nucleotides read TGCAGTGCCGTAGACGGGGACAGGGTGTCCTACGAGCAGTACTTC.

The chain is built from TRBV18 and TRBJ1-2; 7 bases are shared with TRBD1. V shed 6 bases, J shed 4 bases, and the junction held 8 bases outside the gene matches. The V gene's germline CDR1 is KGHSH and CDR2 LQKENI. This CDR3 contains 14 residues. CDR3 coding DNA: TGTGCCAGCTCCCTTCCAGGGGGAGGCTATGGCTACACCTTC. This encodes CASSLPGGGYGYTF.

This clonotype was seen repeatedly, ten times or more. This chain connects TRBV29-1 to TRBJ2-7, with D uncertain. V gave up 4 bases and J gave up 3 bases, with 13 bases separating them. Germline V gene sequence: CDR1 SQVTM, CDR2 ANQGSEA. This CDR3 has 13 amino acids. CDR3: CSVGNDEGYEQYF. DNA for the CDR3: TGCAGCGTTGGGAATGATGAAGGCTACGAGCAGTACTTC.

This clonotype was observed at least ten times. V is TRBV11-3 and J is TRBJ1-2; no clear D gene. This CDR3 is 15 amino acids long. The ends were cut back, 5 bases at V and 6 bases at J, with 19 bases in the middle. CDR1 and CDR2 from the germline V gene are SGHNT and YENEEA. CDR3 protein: CASSPDGTSLHGYTF. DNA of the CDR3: TGTGCCAGCAGCCCGGACGGAACCAGCCTCCATGGCTACACCTTC.

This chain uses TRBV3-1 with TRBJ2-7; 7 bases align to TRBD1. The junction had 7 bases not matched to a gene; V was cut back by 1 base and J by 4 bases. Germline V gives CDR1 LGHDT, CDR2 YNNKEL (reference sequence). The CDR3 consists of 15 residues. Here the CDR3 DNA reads TGTGCCAGCAGCCAAGGAGGGGGCTATGGGTACGAGCAGTACTTC. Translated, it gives CASSQGGGYGYEQYF.

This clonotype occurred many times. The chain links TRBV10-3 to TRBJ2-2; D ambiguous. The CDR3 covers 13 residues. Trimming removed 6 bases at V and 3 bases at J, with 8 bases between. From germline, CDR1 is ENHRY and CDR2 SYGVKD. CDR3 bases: TGTGCCATCAGCTGGGTCGACACCGGGGAGCTGTTTTTT. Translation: CAISWVDTGELFF.

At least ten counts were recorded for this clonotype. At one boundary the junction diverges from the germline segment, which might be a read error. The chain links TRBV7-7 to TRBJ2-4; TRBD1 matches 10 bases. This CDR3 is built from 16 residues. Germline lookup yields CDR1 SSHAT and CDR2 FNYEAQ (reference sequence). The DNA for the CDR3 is TGTGCTAGCAGCCCTGACAGGGGGCTGATAAGGAACATTCAGTACTTC. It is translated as CASSPDRGLIRNIQYF.

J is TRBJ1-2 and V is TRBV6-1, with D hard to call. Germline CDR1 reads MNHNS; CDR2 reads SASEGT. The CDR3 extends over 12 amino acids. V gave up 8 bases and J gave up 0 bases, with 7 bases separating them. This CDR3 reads CASEKSNYGYTF. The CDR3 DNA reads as TGTGCCAGCGAAAAATCTAACTATGGCTACACCTTC.

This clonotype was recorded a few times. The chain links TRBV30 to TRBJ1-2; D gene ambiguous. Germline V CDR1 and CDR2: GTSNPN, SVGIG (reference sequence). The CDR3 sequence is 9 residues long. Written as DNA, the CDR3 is TGTGACAATAGGTCCGGCTACACCTTC. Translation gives CDNRSGYTF. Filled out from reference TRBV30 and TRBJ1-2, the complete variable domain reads SQTIHQWPATLVQPVGSPLSLECTVEGTSNPNLYWYRQAAGRGLQLLFYSVGIGQISSEVPQNLSASRPQDRQFILSSKKLLLSDSGFYLCDNRSGYTFGSGTRLTVV.

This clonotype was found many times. CDR3 amino acids: CASSLPFTGELFF. Here the CDR3 DNA reads TGTGCCAGCAGTCTCCCATTCACCGGGGAGCTGTTTTTT. This chain joins TRBV27 and TRBJ2-2; D is uncertain. Trimming stripped 5 bases from V and 4 bases from J, with 8 bases between. CDR1 and CDR2 from the germline V gene are MNHEY and SMNVEV (reference sequence). The CDR3 length is 13 residues.

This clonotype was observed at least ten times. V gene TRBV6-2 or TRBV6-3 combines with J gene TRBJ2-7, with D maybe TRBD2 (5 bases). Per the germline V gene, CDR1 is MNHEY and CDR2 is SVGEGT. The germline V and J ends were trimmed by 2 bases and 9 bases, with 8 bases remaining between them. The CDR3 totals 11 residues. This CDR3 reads CASSYLEGQYF. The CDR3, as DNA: TGTGCCAGCAGTTACCTAGAGGGGCAGTACTTC.

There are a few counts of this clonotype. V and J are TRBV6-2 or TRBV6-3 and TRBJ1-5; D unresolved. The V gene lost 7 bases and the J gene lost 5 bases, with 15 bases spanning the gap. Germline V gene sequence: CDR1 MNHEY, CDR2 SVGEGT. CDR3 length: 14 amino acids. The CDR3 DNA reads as TGTGCCAGCAATGATCGTGTGAGGGATCAGCCCCAGCATTTT. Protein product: CASNDRVRDQPQHF.

The CDR3 is CASSLDGVGSYGYTF. The CDR3 DNA follows: TGCGCCAGCAGCTTGGATGGGGTAGGGTCCTATGGCTACACCTTC. The chain is built from TRBV5-1 and TRBJ1-2; no reliable D call. The CDR3 totals 15 residues. V lost 0 bases and J lost 4, with 13 bases in between. The V gene's germline CDR1 is SGHRS and CDR2 YFSETQ.

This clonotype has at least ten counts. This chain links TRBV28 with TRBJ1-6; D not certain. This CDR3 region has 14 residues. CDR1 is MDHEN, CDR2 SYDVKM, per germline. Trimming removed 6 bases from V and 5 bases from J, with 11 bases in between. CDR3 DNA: TGTGCCAGCAGCCTCGGGTGGGATAATTCACCCCTCCACTTT. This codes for CASSLGWDNSPLHF.

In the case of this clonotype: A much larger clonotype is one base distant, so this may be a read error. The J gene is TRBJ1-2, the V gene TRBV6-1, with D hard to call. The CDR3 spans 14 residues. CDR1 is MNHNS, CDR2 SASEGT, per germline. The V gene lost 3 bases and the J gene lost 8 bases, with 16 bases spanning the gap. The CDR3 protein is CASSESGSSDGYTF. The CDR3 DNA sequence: TGTGCCAGCAGTGAGTCGGGCAGCTCGGACGGCTACACCTTC.

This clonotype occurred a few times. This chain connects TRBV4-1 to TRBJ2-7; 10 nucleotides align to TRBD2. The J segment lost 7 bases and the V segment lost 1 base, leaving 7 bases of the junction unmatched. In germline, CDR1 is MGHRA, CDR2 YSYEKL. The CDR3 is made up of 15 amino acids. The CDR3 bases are TGCGCCAGCAGCCAAGTTGCTAGCGGGAGAGGAGAGCAGTACTTC. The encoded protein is CASSQVASGRGEQYF.

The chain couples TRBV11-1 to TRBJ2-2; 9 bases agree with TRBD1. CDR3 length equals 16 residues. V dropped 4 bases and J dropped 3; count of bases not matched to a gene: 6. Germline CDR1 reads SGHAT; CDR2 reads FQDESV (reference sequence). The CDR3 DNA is TGTGCCAGCAGCTCCCCCGGGACAGGGCACACCGGGGAGCTGTTTTTT. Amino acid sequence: CASSSPGTGHTGELFF.

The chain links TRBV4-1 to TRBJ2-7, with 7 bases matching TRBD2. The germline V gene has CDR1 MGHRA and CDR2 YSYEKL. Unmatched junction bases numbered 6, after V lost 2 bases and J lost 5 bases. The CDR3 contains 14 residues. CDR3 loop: CASSQLGLKDEQYF. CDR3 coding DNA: TGCGCCAGCAGCCAACTGGGACTAAAGGACGAGCAGTACTTC.

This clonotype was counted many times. In DNA form, the CDR3 reads TGTGCCAGCAGATCGGGACAGGGGCTCTCCTACGAGCAGTACTTC. This codes for CASRSGQGLSYEQYF. This chain joins TRBV27 and TRBJ2-7, with TRBD1 matching 10 bases. Trimming at V came to 6 bases and at J to 0 bases, leaving 5 bases not matched to a gene. The CDR3 is made up of 15 amino acids. Looked up from germline, CDR1 is MNHEY and CDR2 is SMNVEV (reference sequence).

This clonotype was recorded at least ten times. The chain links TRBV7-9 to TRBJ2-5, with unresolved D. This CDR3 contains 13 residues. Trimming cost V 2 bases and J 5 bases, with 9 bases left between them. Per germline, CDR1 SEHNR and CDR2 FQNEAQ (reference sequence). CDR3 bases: TGTGCCAGCAGCTTAATCACGGGCGAGACCCAGTACTTC. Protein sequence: CASSLITGETQYF.